Following are 32 T cell receptor beta chains from one sample sequenced in a study of cytomegalovirus exposure and HLA in healthy donors. The PCR was carried out with 60 Vbeta primers and 13 Jbeta primers. Measured with immunoSEQ multiplex PCR; TCRdb has only the in-frame clones, and not every one. The sample yields about 140,000 clones, approximately 71% seen once. Material: PBMCs. These receptors all come from a man aged 35 to 55 in good health and CMV-seronegative.

This chain links TRBV15 with TRBJ1-2; 7 bases align to TRBD1. Germline trimming cut 1 base from V and 7 bases from J; bases unmatched to any gene: 6. CDR3 size: 14 residues. In germline, CDR1 is LNHNV, CDR2 YYDKDF (reference sequence). The CDR3 DNA follows: TGTGCCACCAGCAGAGGACAGGGAGAGAGTGGCTACACCTTC. Translating gives CATSRGQGESGYTF.

The rearrangement links TRBV4-1 to TRBJ2-7, with 12 nucleotides matching TRBD1. Per germline, CDR1 MGHRA and CDR2 YSYEKL. Trimming removed 3 bases from V and 11 bases from J; junction bases left unmatched: 8. The CDR3 is 14 amino acids. This CDR3 reads CASSQIPGQGAEYF. CDR3 in DNA: TGCGCCAGCAGCCAGATACCGGGACAGGGGGCCGAGTACTTC.

Concerning this clone: Other DNA sequences within the sample encode an identical CDR3. V and J are TRBV15 and TRBJ1-2, with D tentatively TRBD1 (6 bases). The germline V gene encodes CDR1 LNHNV and CDR2 YYDKDF (reference sequence). There are 15 residues in the CDR3. V was clipped by 0 bases and J by 4 bases, with 12 bases between them. In DNA, the CDR3 is TGTGCCACCAGCAGAGATTTGGGGACAAGCTATGGCTACACCTTC. Translation: CATSRDLGTSYGYTF.

The genes are TRBV7-8 and TRBJ1-4, with D possibly being TRBD1 (5 bases). The CDR3 length is 15 residues. Germline V CDR1 and CDR2: SGHVS, FQNEAQ. V lost 3 bases and J 3 bases, leaving 11 bases between the germline ends. The CDR3 region has the DNA TGTGCCAGCAGCTTCCGACAGAGCCCTAATGAAAAACTGTTTTTT. This translates into CASSFRQSPNEKLFF.

This chain uses TRBV18 with TRBJ1-4; the match to TRBD1 covers 9 bases. Trimming cost V 6 bases and J 6 bases; bases outside gene matches: 11. The CDR3 has 16 amino acids. Germline loops: CDR1 KGHSH, CDR2 LQKENI. The CDR3 spells CASSPTQGALDEKLFF. DNA of the CDR3: TGTGCCAGCTCGCCCACACAGGGGGCGCTTGATGAAAAACTGTTTTTT.

This chain uses TRBV5-1 with TRBJ1-4; no firm D call. The V end lost 7 bases, the J end lost 4 bases, and 11 bases lay between the germline ends. CDR3 length: 13 amino acids. The V gene's germline CDR1 is SGHRS and CDR2 YFSETQ. The DNA for the CDR3 is TGCGCCAGCTCCGAGGCCCTTAATGAAAAACTGTTTTTT. Translation: CASSEALNEKLFF.

This clone showed up just once. The chain uses TRBV2 and TRBJ2-7; 8 bases agree with TRBD1. The V gene's germline CDR1 is SNHLY and CDR2 FYNNEI. Trimming cost V 7 bases and J 7 bases; bases outside gene matches: 9. This CDR3 region has 13 residues. The CDR3 region is CASTPDRVGEQYF. The CDR3 DNA sequence: TGTGCCAGCACCCCGGACAGGGTCGGAGAGCAGTACTTC.

Concerning this clone itself: In the same sample, other DNA sequences code for this CDR3. The chain uses TRBV5-1 and TRBJ2-3; 7 bases match TRBD2. V trimming: 2 bases; J trimming: 3 bases; junction bases outside the gene matches: 15. The CDR3 extends over 18 amino acids. Germline lookup yields CDR1 SGHRS and CDR2 YFSETQ. The CDR3, as DNA: TGCGCCAGCAGCTTACGACTGGCGGGGGTCCCCCCAACAGATACGCAGTATTTT. Protein sequence: CASSLRLAGVPPTDTQYF.

V is TRBV5-1 and J is TRBJ1-5; tentatively, D is TRBD1 (6 bases). CDR1 is SGHRS and CDR2 is YFSETQ in the germline V gene. Between the trimmed V and J ends, which lost 8 bases and 4 bases, there was a span of 16 bases. The CDR3 is made up of 14 amino acids. CDR3 protein: CASRPTGPNQPQHF. CDR3 in DNA: TGCGCCAGTAGACCTACAGGGCCGAATCAGCCCCAGCATTTT.

The J gene is TRBJ1-1, the V gene TRBV7-9; weak D call: TRBD1 (6 bases). The CDR3 length is 12 residues. Trimming removed 4 bases from V and 5 bases from J, with 8 bases in between. Germline loops: CDR1 SEHNR, CDR2 FQNEAQ (reference sequence). In DNA form, the CDR3 reads TGTGCCAGCAGCTCACAGGGAACTGAAGCTTTCTTT. This encodes CASSSQGTEAFF.

The V call is TRBV7-2, the J call TRBJ1-3; a weak D match, TRBD1 (6 bases). The V end was cut by 1 base, the J end by 8 bases, with 15 bases between. Germline values: CDR1 SGHTA, CDR2 FQGNSA. There are 15 residues in the CDR3. The CDR3 region is CASSLGGTGTYTIYF. The CDR3 DNA is TGTGCCAGCAGCTTAGGAGGGACGGGGACATACACCATATATTTT.

Only one count was recorded for this clone. This chain uses TRBV4-2 with TRBJ2-7; the D gene is possibly TRBD2 (5 bases). Trimming removed 1 base from V and 0 bases from J, with 13 bases in between. There are 16 residues in the CDR3. CDR1 and CDR2 from the germline V gene are LGHNA and YNFKEQ. CDR3 protein: CASSQGLGESSYEQYF. In DNA, the CDR3 is TGTGCCAGCAGCCAAGGTCTCGGGGAGAGCTCCTACGAGCAGTACTTC.

This sequence joins TRBV7-3 and TRBJ2-3, with 8 bases that match TRBD2. The CDR3 contains 15 residues. V lost 3 bases and J lost 3; bases outside the gene matches: 5. Germline V gives CDR1 SGHTA, CDR2 FQGTGA. The CDR3 loop reads CASSFSGGETDTQYF. CDR3 coding DNA: TGTGCCAGCAGCTTCAGCGGGGGAGAAACAGATACGCAGTATTTT.

The chain carries TRBV5-4 and TRBJ1-1, with 9 bases that match TRBD1. Germline CDR1 is SGHNT and CDR2 is YYREEE (reference sequence). V shed 3 bases, J shed 7 bases, and the junction held 13 bases outside the gene matches. This CDR3 is 16 amino acids long. Written as DNA, the CDR3 is TGTGCCAGCAGCTCTCCGGGACAGGGAAGTCTCCTTGAAGCTTTCTTT. It specifies CASSSPGQGSLLEAFF.

The rearrangement links TRBV18 to TRBJ1-4; tentatively, D is TRBD1 (5 bases). Germline CDR1 reads KGHSH; CDR2 reads LQKENI. Trimming took 3 bases from V and 8 from J, leaving 7 bases between them. This CDR3 region has 12 residues. The CDR3: CASSPGGEKLFF. CDR3 coding DNA: TGTGCCAGCTCACCCGGGGGAGAAAAACTGTTTTTT.

The chain employs TRBV5-1 and TRBJ2-5; D possibly corresponds to TRBD2 (7 bases). This CDR3 has 18 amino acids. From germline, CDR1 is SGHRS and CDR2 YFSETQ. Deletions cut 6 bases from V and 5 bases from J, with 29 bases between. The CDR3 region is CASKAGKMSGGSGETQYF. CDR3 DNA: TGCGCCAGCAAGGCAGGAAAGATGTCGGGGGGCTCGGGGGAGACCCAGTACTTC.

This rearrangement joins TRBV5-1 to TRBJ2-2; D ambiguous. Germline V CDR1 and CDR2: SGHRS, YFSETQ. V was shortened by 5 bases and J by 2 bases, with 10 bases between the two germline ends. The CDR3 contains 14 residues. The CDR3 nucleotides are TGCGCCAGCAGGGGCCTTGATAACACCGGGGAGCTGTTTTTT. It translates to CASRGLDNTGELFF.

The chain carries TRBV6-5 and TRBJ1-5, with a weak D call TRBD1 (6 bases). The germline CDR1 and CDR2 sequences are MNHEY and SVGAGI. Trimming stripped 5 bases from V and 4 bases from J, with 9 bases between. The CDR3 contains 13 residues. The CDR3 sequence is CASSRTVNQPQHF. For the CDR3, the DNA is TGTGCCAGCAGTCGGACAGTTAATCAGCCCCAGCATTTT.

V is TRBV7-3 and J is TRBJ2-5; 10 positions match TRBD1. Germline CDR1 SGHTA, CDR2 FQGTGA. This CDR3 is 16 amino acids long. The trim removed 5 bases at V and 5 bases at J, leaving 11 bases unmatched. CDR3 region: CASSPQGQGVGETQYF. The CDR3 coding sequence is TGTGCCAGCAGCCCACAAGGACAGGGGGTTGGGGAGACCCAGTACTTC. The full variable domain, with the rest looked up from reference TRBV7-3 and TRBJ2-5, is GAGVSQTPSNKVTEKGKYVELRCDPISGHTALYWYRQSLGQGPEFLIYFQGTGAADDSGLPNDRFFAVRPEGSVSTLKIQRTERGDSAVYLCASSPQGQGVGETQYFGPGTRLLVL.

The rearrangement links TRBV6-6 to TRBJ1-2, with TRBD1 identical over 8 bases. The CDR3 runs 13 residues. V shed 6 bases, J shed 4 bases, and the junction held 4 bases outside the gene matches. In germline, CDR1 is MNHNY, CDR2 SVGAGI (reference sequence). CDR3 sequence: CASSLGTGYGYTF. The CDR3 DNA reads TGTGCCAGCAGCCTCGGGACAGGCTATGGCTACACCTTC.

The chain combines TRBV28 with TRBJ1-2; the D gene is possibly TRBD1 (5 bases). Germline CDR1 is MDHEN and CDR2 is SYDVKM. V lost 1 base and J 4 bases, leaving 16 bases between the germline ends. This CDR3 has 16 residues. CDR3 bases: TGTGCCAGCAGTTTATCCTTCGTGGGGCAGCCCTATGGCTACACCTTC. As protein: CASSLSFVGQPYGYTF.

The gene calls are TRBV7-2 and TRBJ1-2; D perhaps matches TRBD1 (5 bases). Germline V gene data show CDR1 as SGHTA and CDR2 as FQGNSA. V lost 3 bases and J 4 bases, leaving 15 bases between the germline ends. The CDR3 spans 15 residues. As DNA, the CDR3 is TGTGCCAGCAGCTTCTCGGCCGACAGTCTCTATGGCTACACCTTC. Translated, it gives CASSFSADSLYGYTF.

The J gene is TRBJ2-4, the V gene TRBV5-4; 7 nucleotides line up with TRBD1. This CDR3 comprises 16 residues. With V trimmed by 0 bases and J by 5 bases, 8 bases remained unmatched. CDR1 and CDR2 from the germline V gene are SGHNT and YYREEE (reference sequence). The CDR3 reads CASSLGQGTVENIQYF. CDR3 bases: TGTGCCAGCAGCTTGGGACAGGGTACGGTGGAAAACATTCAGTACTTC.

The V and J genes are TRBV5-1 and TRBJ1-6; 10 nucleotides match TRBD1. This CDR3 has 16 residues. CDR1 SGHRS and CDR2 YFSETQ come from the germline V gene. Losses at the gene ends were 0 bases for V and 8 bases for J; bases not matched to a gene: 5. The CDR3 bases are TGCGCCAGCAGCTTGGCCGGGGACAGGGGTTATTCACCCCTCCACTTT. It specifies CASSLAGDRGYSPLHF.

This clone was counted between two and nine times. The rearrangement links TRBV6-1 to TRBJ1-5, with no clear D. The CDR3 is 12 amino acids. Deletions cut 5 bases from V and 3 bases from J, with 5 bases between. The germline V gene encodes CDR1 MNHNS and CDR2 SASEGT. CDR3 loop: CASSPSNQPQHF. CDR3 DNA sequence: TGTGCCAGCAGTCCGTCCAATCAGCCCCAGCATTTT.

As regards this clone: Compared with germline, one end of the junction differs, possibly owing to a read error. The rearrangement uses TRBV27 and TRBJ1-2; tentatively, D is TRBD1 (5 bases). Germline V gene sequence: CDR1 MNHEY, CDR2 SMNVEV (reference sequence). The CDR3 contains 9 residues. CDR3 protein: CASSDSEAF. In nucleotides, the CDR3 is TGTGCCAGCAGCGACAGCGAGGCCTTC.

The chain employs TRBV11-3 and TRBJ2-1; perhaps TRBD2 as D (5 bases). CDR1 and CDR2 from the germline V gene are SGHNT and YENEEA. V was trimmed by 1 base and J by 4 bases, leaving 14 bases between them. The length of the CDR3 is 16 residues. The CDR3 is CASSLVGQRPYNEQFF. CDR3 DNA: TGTGCCAGCAGCTTAGTTGGCCAGCGGCCGTACAATGAGCAGTTCTTC.

V gene TRBV4-2 combines with J gene TRBJ2-3; 14 nucleotides align to TRBD2. The CDR3 length is 18 residues. Germline V lookup: CDR1 LGHNA, CDR2 YNFKEQ. Trimming cost V 0 bases and J 1 base; bases outside gene matches: 3. For the CDR3, the DNA is TGTGCCAGCAGCCAAGATGTGGGACTAGCGGGGGGCACAGATACGCAGTATTTT. As protein: CASSQDVGLAGGTDTQYF.

This clone was observed a few times. The chain uses TRBV6-5 and TRBJ1-6; a weak D match, TRBD1 (6 bases). This CDR3 has 15 residues. V lost 2 bases, J lost 10 bases, and 15 bases lay in between. Germline-derived CDR1 and CDR2 are MNHEY and SVGAGI. In DNA form, the CDR3 reads TGTGCCAGCAGTTACGAGGGGACAAGACCGTCACCCCTCCACTTT. Protein product: CASSYEGTRPSPLHF.

As DNA, the CDR3 is TGTGCCAGCAGCACGAACAGGGACCCACCCCTCCACTTT. Its translation is CASSTNRDPPLHF. This sequence joins TRBV5-6 and TRBJ1-6, with a possible D match to TRBD1 (6 bases). V lost 4 bases to trimming and J lost 11 bases, with 13 bases between them. The length of the CDR3 is 13 residues. Germline V gene sequence: CDR1 SGHDT, CDR2 YYEEEE.

With regard to this clone: In the same sample, other DNA sequences code for this CDR3. This chain connects TRBV2 to TRBJ1-5, with 8 bases fitting TRBD1. Trimming removed 6 bases from V and 6 bases from J; junction bases left unmatched: 10. In germline, CDR1 is SNHLY, CDR2 FYNNEI. The CDR3 sequence is 15 residues long. The CDR3 DNA sequence: TGTGCCAGCAGCGATATGACAGGGGTCGTTCAGCCCCAGCATTTT. Its translation is CASSDMTGVVQPQHF.

The V gene is TRBV18, the J gene TRBJ2-1, with 7 bases that match TRBD1. Trimming at V came to 3 bases and at J to 8 bases, leaving 13 bases not matched to a gene. CDR3 length: 16 residues. Germline CDR1 and CDR2: KGHSH and LQKENI. CDR3 coding DNA: TGTGCCAGCTCACCCTTCCGGGACAGAGGCGGCGATGAGCAGTTCTTC. Encoded protein: CASSPFRDRGGDEQFF.